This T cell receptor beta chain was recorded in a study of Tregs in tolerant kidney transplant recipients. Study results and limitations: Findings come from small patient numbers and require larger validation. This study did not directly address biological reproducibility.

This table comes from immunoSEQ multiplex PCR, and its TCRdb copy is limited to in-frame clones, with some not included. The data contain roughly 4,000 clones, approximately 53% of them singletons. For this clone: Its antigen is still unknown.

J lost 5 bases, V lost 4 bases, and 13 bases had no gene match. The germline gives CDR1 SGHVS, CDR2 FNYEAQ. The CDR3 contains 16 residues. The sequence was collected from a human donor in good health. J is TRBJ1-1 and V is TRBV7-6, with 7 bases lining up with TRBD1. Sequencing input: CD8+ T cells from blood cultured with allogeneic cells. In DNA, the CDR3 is TGTGCCAGCAGCTCGACTAGGAGACAGGGACGGACTGAAGCTTTCTTT. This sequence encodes CASSSTRRQGRTEAFF.